The 23 T cell receptor beta chains listed next were all sequenced from one sample in a study of shared clonotypes between healthy human individuals. TCRdb's copy holds only in-frame clones and misses some; the assay was immunoSEQ multiplex PCR. The sample yields roughly 2,000,000 clones, about 93% seen once. Positive CCR7 selection of CD45RO-negative cells yielded the naive CD8 cells, and terminally differentiated effector memory CD45RA+ cells were excluded. The sequenced sample consisted of naive CD8+ T cells from PBMCs. These receptors all stem from a man in his late teens or twenties in good health. Some clones in this sample may be carry-over from other donors' samples.

The rearrangement joins TRBV19 to TRBJ2-7; 8 bases are a match to TRBD1. Germline V gene sequence: CDR1 LNHDA, CDR2 SQIVND (reference sequence). The V and J ends lost 0 bases and 5 bases, in that order; junction bases with no gene match: 9. The CDR3 is 16 residues long. The CDR3 region is CASSIDLGQAAHEQYF. CDR3 nucleotides: TGTGCCAGTAGTATAGATCTGGGACAGGCGGCTCACGAGCAGTACTTC.

V is TRBV4-2 and J is TRBJ2-7, with D hard to call. V gave up 0 bases and J gave up 9 bases, with 15 bases separating them. Germline-derived CDR1 and CDR2 are LGHNA and YNFKEQ. This CDR3 region has 14 residues. CDR3 in amino acids: CASSQDGVSLGQYF. CDR3 bases: TGTGCCAGCAGCCAAGACGGAGTTAGTTTAGGGCAGTACTTC.

The rearrangement links TRBV11-2 to TRBJ2-2; TRBD2 is a possible D gene (6 bases). The V end was cut by 1 base, the J end by 0 bases, with 15 bases between. CDR3 length equals 18 residues. The V gene's germline CDR1 is SGHAT and CDR2 FQNNGV. CDR3 DNA: TGTGCCAGCAGCTTAGTACTAGCTCGGGGCGCGAACACCGGGGAGCTGTTTTTT. Translated, it gives CASSLVLARGANTGELFF.

This clone was found a few times. V gene TRBV19 combines with J gene TRBJ1-1; possibly TRBD1 for D (6 bases). The V and J ends lost 5 bases and 12 bases respectively, with 16 bases between them. In germline, CDR1 is LNHDA, CDR2 SQIVND (reference sequence). The CDR3 loop spans 12 amino acids. CDR3: CASSDFRGEPFF. As DNA, the CDR3 is TGTGCCAGTAGTGATTTCAGGGGCGAACCTTTCTTT.

V and J are TRBV5-1 and TRBJ1-2, with 7 bases lining up with TRBD1. In germline, CDR1 is SGHRS, CDR2 YFSETQ. This CDR3 is 16 amino acids long. J lost 2 bases, V lost 4 bases, and 11 bases had no gene match. The DNA of the CDR3 is TGCGCCAGCAGCCATGACAGGGTGGGGGCCAACTATGGCTACACCTTC. Its translation: CASSHDRVGANYGYTF.

J is TRBJ2-4 and V is TRBV5-1, with D perhaps TRBD1 (5 bases). CDR3 length: 16 amino acids. With 0 bases removed from V and 2 bases from J, the gap between germline ends came to 12 bases. Germline V gene sequence: CDR1 SGHRS, CDR2 YFSETQ. Here the CDR3 DNA reads TGCGCCAGCAGCTTGGCCGGCCAGGGCTCCAAAAACATTCAGTACTTC. Residues: CASSLAGQGSKNIQYF.

This chain joins TRBV7-9 and TRBJ2-2, with D maybe TRBD1 (6 bases). The V end lost 5 bases, the J end lost 5 bases, and 18 bases lay between the germline ends. From germline, CDR1 is SEHNR and CDR2 FQNEAQ (reference sequence). The CDR3 is made up of 16 amino acids. CDR3 protein: CASSRPTGQRTGELFF. DNA of the CDR3: TGTGCCAGCAGCCGCCCGACAGGCCAGAGGACCGGGGAGCTGTTTTTT.

V is TRBV7-2 and J is TRBJ2-2; no clear D gene. This CDR3 has 12 residues. V lost 5 bases and J 4 bases, leaving 5 bases between the germline ends. The germline CDR1 and CDR2 sequences are SGHTA and FQGNSA. The CDR3: CASSQGTGELFF. The CDR3 DNA reads TGTGCCAGCAGCCAAGGCACCGGGGAGCTGTTTTTT.

The chain links TRBV28 to TRBJ1-3; TRBD1 aligns across 8 bases. Germline CDR1 reads MDHEN; CDR2 reads SYDVKM. CDR3 length equals 17 residues. Trimming cost V 3 bases and J 2 bases; bases outside gene matches: 9. This CDR3 is CASSLGIGTGPGNTIYF. CDR3 sequence (DNA): TGTGCCAGCAGTTTGGGTATAGGGACAGGTCCTGGAAACACCATATATTTT.

The chain carries TRBV7-6 and TRBJ1-5; TRBD1 aligns across 7 bases. The CDR3 extends over 14 amino acids. With V trimmed by 6 bases and J by 2 bases, 4 bases remained unmatched. The V gene's germline CDR1 is SGHVS and CDR2 FNYEAQ. CDR3 in DNA: TGTGCCAGCAGAGGAGGGGGCGGCAATCAGCCCCAGCATTTT. Protein sequence: CASRGGGGNQPQHF.

This clone was counted between two and nine times. V is TRBV9 and J is TRBJ1-1, with unresolved D. Germline-derived CDR1 and CDR2 are SGDLS and YYNGEE. The V gene lost 4 bases and the J gene lost 3 bases, with 13 bases spanning the gap. CDR3 length equals 14 residues. CDR3 sequence (DNA): TGTGCCAGCAGCCCCTCTGTGAGTCACACTGAAGCTTTCTTT. This codes for CASSPSVSHTEAFF.

A word on this clone: The sample carries other DNA sequences with the same CDR3. J is TRBJ2-7 and V is TRBV7-9; no clear D gene. Per the germline V gene, CDR1 is SEHNR and CDR2 is FQNEAQ (reference sequence). The V end was cut by 3 bases, the J end by 0 bases, with 6 bases between. The CDR3 is 13 amino acids. This chain's CDR3 is CASSLANSYEQYF. As DNA, the CDR3 is TGTGCCAGCAGCTTGGCCAACTCCTACGAGCAGTACTTC.

The chain combines TRBV9 with TRBJ2-2; 8 nucleotides line up with TRBD1. In germline, CDR1 is SGDLS, CDR2 YYNGEE. The J segment lost 2 bases and the V segment lost 0 bases, leaving 6 bases of the junction unmatched. This CDR3 is 17 amino acids long. The chain's CDR3 is CASSVALQGANTGELFF. The DNA of the CDR3 is TGTGCCAGCAGCGTAGCCCTCCAGGGGGCTAACACCGGGGAGCTGTTTTTT.

V is TRBV12-2 and J is TRBJ2-2. TRBV12-2 is a listed pseudogene. This CDR3 is 13 amino acids long. The CDR3 DNA reads TGTGCAAGTCGCTTAGCGGACACCGGGGAGCTGTTTTTT. This gives the protein CASRLADTGELFF.

A single count supports this clone. This chain connects TRBV6-4 to TRBJ2-5, with 11 nucleotides matching TRBD2. The CDR3 sequence is 15 residues long. J was trimmed by 5 bases and V by 6 bases; bases with no gene match: 8. Germline V gene sequence: CDR1 MRHNA, CDR2 SNTAGT. This CDR3 reads CASSRIAGGAETQYF. As DNA, the CDR3 is TGTGCCAGCAGCCGTATAGCGGGAGGGGCGGAGACCCAGTACTTC.

The chain couples TRBV7-9 to TRBJ2-2; no definite D call. The CDR3 loop spans 18 amino acids. Germline V CDR1 and CDR2: SEHNR, FQNEAQ (reference sequence). Trimming removed 1 base at V and 1 base at J, with 16 bases between. As DNA, the CDR3 is TGTGCCAGCAGCTTAGAGGTGGATCGGGTAGGGAACACCGGGGAGCTGTTTTTT. Translated: CASSLEVDRVGNTGELFF.

V and J are TRBV11-2 and TRBJ2-3; 8 bases are shared with TRBD1. The germline gives CDR1 SGHAT, CDR2 FQNNGV. The CDR3 consists of 16 residues. Trimming cost V 3 bases and J 6 bases; bases outside gene matches: 11. CDR3 coding DNA: TGTGCCAGCAGCTTGATCAGGGGGCGAGATTCGGATACGCAGTATTTT. It encodes CASSLIRGRDSDTQYF.

This clone showed up just once. Other DNA sequences from this sample encode an identical CDR3 as well. The chain carries TRBV9 and TRBJ2-3; D remains unclear. Germline CDR1 and CDR2: SGDLS and YYNGEE. V gave up 4 bases and J gave up 6 bases, with 9 bases separating them. The CDR3 length is 12 residues. CDR3: CASSPRPDTQYF. In DNA, the CDR3 is TGTGCCAGCAGCCCCCGACCGGATACGCAGTATTTT.

The genes are TRBV7-2 and TRBJ1-1; tentative D call: TRBD1 (5 bases). Deletions cut 6 bases from V and 1 base from J, with 15 bases between. Looked up from germline, CDR1 is SGHTA and CDR2 is FQGNSA. This CDR3 has 15 amino acids. The CDR3 reads CASSPGTTANTEAFF. The DNA of the CDR3 is TGTGCCAGCAGTCCCGGGACCACGGCGAACACTGAAGCTTTCTTT.

The chain joins TRBV7-9 to TRBJ2-5; 12 nucleotides agree with TRBD2. The CDR3 sequence is 17 residues long. V gave up 5 bases and J gave up 0 bases; unmatched junction bases: 7. Germline V gene lookup returns CDR1 SEHNR and CDR2 FQNEAQ (reference sequence). The CDR3 DNA is TGTGCCAGCAGCCCGAGACTAGCGGGAGTGTACCAAGAGACCCAGTACTTC. Protein product: CASSPRLAGVYQETQYF. The variable domain in full, completed from reference TRBV7-9 and TRBJ2-5, reads DTGVSQNPRHKITKRGQNVTFRCDPISEHNRLYWYRQTLGQGPEFLTYFQNEAQLEKSRLLSDRFSAERPKGSFSTLEIQRTEQGDSAMYLCASSPRLAGVYQETQYFGPGTRLLVL.

The V and J genes are TRBV25-1 and TRBJ1-2; maybe TRBD1 (5 bases). The CDR3 runs to 12 residues. The ends were cut back, 4 bases at V and 8 bases at J, with 11 bases in the middle. Germline-derived CDR1 and CDR2 are MGHDK and SYGVNS. The chain's CDR3 is CASSGGTGGYTF. CDR3 nucleotides: TGTGCCAGCAGTGGCGGGACTGGGGGCTACACCTTC.

The V and J genes are TRBV19 and TRBJ1-5, with D tentatively TRBD1 (5 bases). Germline loops: CDR1 LNHDA, CDR2 SQIVND (reference sequence). The CDR3 runs 15 residues. V was clipped by 2 bases and J by 6 bases, with 14 bases between them. CDR3: CASSITGHSAQPQHF. CDR3 bases: TGTGCCAGTAGTATAACAGGACATTCGGCTCAGCCCCAGCATTTT.

The CDR3 sequence: CAWSVPRQGPLEQYF. CDR3 DNA sequence: TGTGCCTGGAGTGTCCCACGACAGGGGCCCCTCGAGCAGTACTTC. The chain joins TRBV30 to TRBJ2-7, with TRBD1 matching 8 bases. V gave up 0 bases and J gave up 6 bases; unmatched junction bases: 10. The CDR3 extends over 15 amino acids. Germline V CDR1 and CDR2: GTSNPN, SVGIG (reference sequence).